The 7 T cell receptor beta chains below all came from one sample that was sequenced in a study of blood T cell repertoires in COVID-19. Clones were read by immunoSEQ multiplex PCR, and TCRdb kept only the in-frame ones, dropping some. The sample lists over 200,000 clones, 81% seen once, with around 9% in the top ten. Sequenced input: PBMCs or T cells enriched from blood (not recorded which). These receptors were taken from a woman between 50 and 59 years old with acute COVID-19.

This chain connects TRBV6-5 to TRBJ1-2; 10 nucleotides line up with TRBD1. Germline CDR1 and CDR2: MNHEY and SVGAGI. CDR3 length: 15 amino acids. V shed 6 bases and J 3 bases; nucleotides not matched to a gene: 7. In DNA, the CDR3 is TGTGCCAGCAGAGCGGGACAGGGGAAAGACTATGGCTACACCTTC. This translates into CASRAGQGKDYGYTF.

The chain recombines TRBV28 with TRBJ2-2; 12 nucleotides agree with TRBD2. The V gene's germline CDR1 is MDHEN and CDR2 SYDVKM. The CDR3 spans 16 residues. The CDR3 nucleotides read TGTGCAACTCTGACTAGCGGGAGAGGAGGAGCCGGGGAGCTGTTTTTT. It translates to CATLTSGRGGAGELFF.

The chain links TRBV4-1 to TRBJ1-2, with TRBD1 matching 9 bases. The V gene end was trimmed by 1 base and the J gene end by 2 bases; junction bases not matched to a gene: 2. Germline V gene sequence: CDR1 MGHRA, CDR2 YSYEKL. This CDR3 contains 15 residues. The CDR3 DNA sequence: TGCGCCAGCAGCCAAGCAGGACAGGGGAACTATGGCTACACCTTC. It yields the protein CASSQAGQGNYGYTF.

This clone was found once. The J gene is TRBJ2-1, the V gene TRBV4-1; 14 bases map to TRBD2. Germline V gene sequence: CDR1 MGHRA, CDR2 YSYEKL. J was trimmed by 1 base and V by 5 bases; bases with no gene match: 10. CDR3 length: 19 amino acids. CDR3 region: CASSGGRGTSGGSYNEQFF. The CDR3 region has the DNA TGCGCCAGCAGCGGGGGCCGCGGGACTAGCGGGGGTTCCTACAATGAGCAGTTCTTC.

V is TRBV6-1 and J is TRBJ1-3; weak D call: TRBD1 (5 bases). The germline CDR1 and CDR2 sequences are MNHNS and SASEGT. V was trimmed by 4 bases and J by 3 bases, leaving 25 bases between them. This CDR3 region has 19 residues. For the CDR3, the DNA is TGTGCCAGCAGTGCCACCCTACCCGGACATCCCGTTTATGGAAACACCATATATTTT. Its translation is CASSATLPGHPVYGNTIYF.

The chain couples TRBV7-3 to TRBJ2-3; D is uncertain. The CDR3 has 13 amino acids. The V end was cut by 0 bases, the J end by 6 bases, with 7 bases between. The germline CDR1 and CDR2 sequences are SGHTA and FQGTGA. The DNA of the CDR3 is TGTGCCAGCAGCTTAACGGCCTTCGATACGCAGTATTTT. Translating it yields CASSLTAFDTQYF.

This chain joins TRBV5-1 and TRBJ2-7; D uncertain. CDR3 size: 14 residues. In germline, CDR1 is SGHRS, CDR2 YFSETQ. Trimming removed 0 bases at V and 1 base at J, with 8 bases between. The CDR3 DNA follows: TGCGCCAGCAGCTTGGCAGTCAGATCCTACGAGCAGTACTTC. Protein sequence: CASSLAVRSYEQYF. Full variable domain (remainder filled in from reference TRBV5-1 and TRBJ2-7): KAGVTQTPRYLIKTRGQQVTLSCSPISGHRSVSWYQQTPGQGLQFLFEYFSETQRNKGNFPGRFSGRQFSNSRSEMNVSTLELGDSALYLCASSLAVRSYEQYFGPGTRLTVT.